This TCR beta chain came from a study of PD-1 blockade in classical Hodgkin lymphoma. The overall study: Once every 2 weeks, patients received intravenous nivolumab at 3 mg/kg.

Relapses following autologous stem cell transplantation were seen in all patients, with brentuximab vedotin exposure varying. CDR1 MNHNS and CDR2 SASEGT come from the germline V gene. The CDR3 has 17 residues. V lost 2 bases to trimming and J lost 0 bases, with 17 bases between them. General study results and limits: CD4+ TCR diversity climbed significantly by C4D1, unlike CD8+ TCR diversity. The causes of the repertoire differences, possibly disease activity or prior therapy, remain undefined.

This clone was recorded a few times. The antigen remains undetermined. Data came from immunoSEQ multiplex PCR; TCRdb stores just in-frame clones and leaves some out. Altogether more than 45,000 clones are present, less than 95% being singletons, with the ten largest covering about 10%. Sequencing was performed on peripheral blood mononuclear cells (PBMCs), taken before the second cycle of nivolumab. The V gene is TRBV6-1, the J gene TRBJ2-7; unclear D gene. The clonotype comes from a human donor with classical Hodgkin lymphoma. The CDR3, as DNA: TGTGCCAGCAGTGAATCGCCCGTATCACCCTTCTCCTACGAGCAGTACTTC. Encoded protein: CASSESPVSPFSYEQYF.